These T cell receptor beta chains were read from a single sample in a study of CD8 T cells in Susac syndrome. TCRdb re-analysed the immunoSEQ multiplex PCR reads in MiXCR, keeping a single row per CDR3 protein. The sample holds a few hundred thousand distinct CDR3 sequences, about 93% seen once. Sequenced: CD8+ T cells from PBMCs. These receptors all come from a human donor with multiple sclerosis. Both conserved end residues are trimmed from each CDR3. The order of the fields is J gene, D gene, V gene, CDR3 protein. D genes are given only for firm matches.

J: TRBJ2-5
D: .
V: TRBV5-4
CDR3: ASSFGQQVQETQY

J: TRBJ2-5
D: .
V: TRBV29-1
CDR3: SVDLSLGARETQY

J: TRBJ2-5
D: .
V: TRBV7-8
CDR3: ASSSTPETQY

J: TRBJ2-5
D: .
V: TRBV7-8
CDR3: ASSYPGAGSYIIQETQY

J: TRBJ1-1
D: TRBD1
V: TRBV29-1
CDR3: SVTGGADTEAF

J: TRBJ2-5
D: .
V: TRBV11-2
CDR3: ASSFGAAAGETQY

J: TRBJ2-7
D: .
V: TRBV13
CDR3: ASSPEGEPHEQY

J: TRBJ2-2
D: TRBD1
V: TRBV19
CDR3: ASSTQGQGDGELF

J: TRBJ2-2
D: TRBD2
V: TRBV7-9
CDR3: ASSLEGLASTGELF

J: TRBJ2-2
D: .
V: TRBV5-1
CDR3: ASSLDSYTGELF

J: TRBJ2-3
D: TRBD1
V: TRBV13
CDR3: ASSLEGGQGMTQY

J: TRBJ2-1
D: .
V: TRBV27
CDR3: ASSAYSGISYNEQF

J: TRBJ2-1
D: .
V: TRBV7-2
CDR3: ASSFVSSYNEQF

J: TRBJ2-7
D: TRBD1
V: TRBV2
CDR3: ASSESTGTAYEQY

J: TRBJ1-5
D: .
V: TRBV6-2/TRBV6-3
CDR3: ASSRDVNQPQH

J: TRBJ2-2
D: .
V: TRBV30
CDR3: AWSPGTGELF

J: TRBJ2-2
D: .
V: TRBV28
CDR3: ASSSVQGNTGELF

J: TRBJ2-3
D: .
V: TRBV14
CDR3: ASSRPTDTQY

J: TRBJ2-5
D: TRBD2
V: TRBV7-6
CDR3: ASSPGLAGVETQY

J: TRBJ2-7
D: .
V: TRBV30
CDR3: AWGNDYEQY

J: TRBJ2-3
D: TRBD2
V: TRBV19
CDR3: ASSIWGLAGGGTDTQY

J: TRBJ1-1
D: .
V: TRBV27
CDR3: ASSLDMGVAEAF

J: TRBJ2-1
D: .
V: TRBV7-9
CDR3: ASSPPGTDNNEQF

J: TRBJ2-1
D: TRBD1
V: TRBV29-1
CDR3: SVEDLDRSDNEQF

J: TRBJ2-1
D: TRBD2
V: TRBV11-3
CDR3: ASSLGAGGFFIDNEQF

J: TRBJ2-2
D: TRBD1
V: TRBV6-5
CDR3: ASGWGQGNTGELF

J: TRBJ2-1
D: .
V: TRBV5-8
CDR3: ASSLASRRYEQF

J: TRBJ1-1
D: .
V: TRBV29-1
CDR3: SAWGGEPGPNTEAF

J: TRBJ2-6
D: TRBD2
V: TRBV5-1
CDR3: ASSTGLAGGVSGANVLT

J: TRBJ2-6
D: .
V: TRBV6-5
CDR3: ASSYYLGGRRMVTGANVLT

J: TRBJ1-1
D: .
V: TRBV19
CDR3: ASRNTEAF

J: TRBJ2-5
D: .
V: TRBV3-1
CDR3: ASSSVWAPQETQY

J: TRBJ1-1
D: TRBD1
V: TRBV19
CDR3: ASITGGWHTEAF

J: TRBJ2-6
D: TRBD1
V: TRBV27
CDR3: ASSLGTAGANVLT

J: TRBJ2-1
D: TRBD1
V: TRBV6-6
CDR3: ASSYPRDSHSNEQF

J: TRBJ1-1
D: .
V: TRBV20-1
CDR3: SARGSAGGDTEAF

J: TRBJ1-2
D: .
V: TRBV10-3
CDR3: AISELGGIYT

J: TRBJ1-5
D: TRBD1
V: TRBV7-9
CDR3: ASRAGGVDQPQH

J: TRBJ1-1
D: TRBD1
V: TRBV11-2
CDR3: ASRPDRDPFTEAF

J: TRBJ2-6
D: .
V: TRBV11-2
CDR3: ASSLAGRTSGANVLT

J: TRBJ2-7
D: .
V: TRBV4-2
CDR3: ASSQTRTYEQY

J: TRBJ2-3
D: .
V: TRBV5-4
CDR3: ASSLGGLGIDTQY

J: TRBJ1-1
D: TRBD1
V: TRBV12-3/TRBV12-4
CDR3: ASSLLGTVEAF

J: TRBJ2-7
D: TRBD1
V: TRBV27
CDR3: ASSLGGQGDEQY

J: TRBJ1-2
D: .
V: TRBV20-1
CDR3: SARANSNYGYT

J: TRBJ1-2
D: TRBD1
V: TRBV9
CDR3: ASSARTGGPTNYGYT

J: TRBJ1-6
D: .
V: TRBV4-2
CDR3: ASSEYPRVLYNSPLH

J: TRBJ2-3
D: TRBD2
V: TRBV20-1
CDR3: SATSITSGGTDTQY

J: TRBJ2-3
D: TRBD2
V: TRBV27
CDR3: AIFPSGRSTDTQY

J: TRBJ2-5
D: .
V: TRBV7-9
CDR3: ASRPNFALTQY

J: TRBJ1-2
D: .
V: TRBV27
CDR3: ASTDWIYGYT

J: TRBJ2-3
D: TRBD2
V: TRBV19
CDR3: ASSLERGGSTDTQY

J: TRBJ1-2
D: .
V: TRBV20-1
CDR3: SARGGVPSPNGYT

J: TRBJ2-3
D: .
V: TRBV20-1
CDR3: SASGGPIVTDTQY

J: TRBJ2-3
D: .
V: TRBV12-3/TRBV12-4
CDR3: ASSLRPADTQY

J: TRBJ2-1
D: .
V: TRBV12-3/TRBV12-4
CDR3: ASSSIGLRGYNEQF

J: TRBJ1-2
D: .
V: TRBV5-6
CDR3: ASSLVDRVYGYT

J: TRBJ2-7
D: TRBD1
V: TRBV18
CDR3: ASSPHRWTGHLYEQY

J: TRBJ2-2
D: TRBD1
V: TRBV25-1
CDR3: ASSELQGAHGELF